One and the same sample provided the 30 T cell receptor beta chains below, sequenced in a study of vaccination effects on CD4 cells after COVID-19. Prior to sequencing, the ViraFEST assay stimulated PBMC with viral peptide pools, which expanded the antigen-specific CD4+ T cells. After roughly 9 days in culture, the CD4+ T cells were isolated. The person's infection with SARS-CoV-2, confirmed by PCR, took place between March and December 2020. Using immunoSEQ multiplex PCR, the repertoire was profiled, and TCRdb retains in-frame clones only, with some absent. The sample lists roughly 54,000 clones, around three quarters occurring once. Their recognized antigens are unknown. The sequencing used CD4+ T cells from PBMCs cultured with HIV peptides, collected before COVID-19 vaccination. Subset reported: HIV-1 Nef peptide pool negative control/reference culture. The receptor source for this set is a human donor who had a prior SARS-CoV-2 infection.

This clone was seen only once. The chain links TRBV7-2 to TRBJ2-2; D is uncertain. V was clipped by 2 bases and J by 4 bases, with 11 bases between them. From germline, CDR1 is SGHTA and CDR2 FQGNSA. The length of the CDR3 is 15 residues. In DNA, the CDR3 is TGTGCCAGCAGCTTACATGGAGCGATCACCGGGGAGCTGTTTTTT. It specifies CASSLHGAITGELFF.

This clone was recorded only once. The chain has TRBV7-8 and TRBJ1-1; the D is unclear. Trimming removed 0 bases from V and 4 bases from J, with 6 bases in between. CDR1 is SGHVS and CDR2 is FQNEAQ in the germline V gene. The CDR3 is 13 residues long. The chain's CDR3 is CASSLARVTEAFF. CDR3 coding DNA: TGTGCCAGCAGCTTAGCTAGGGTCACTGAAGCTTTCTTT.

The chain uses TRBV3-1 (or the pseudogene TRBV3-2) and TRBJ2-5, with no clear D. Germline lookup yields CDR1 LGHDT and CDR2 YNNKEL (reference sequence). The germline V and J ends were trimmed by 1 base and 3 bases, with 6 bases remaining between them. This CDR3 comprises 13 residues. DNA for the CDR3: TGTGCCAGCAGCCAAGTGTGGGAAGAGACCCAGTACTTC. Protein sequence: CASSQVWEETQYF.

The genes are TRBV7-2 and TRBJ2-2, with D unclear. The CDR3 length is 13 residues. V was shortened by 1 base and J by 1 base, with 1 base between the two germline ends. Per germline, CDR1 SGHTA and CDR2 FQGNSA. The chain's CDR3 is CASSLGNTGELFF. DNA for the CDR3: TGTGCCAGCAGCTTAGGGAACACCGGGGAGCTGTTTTTT.

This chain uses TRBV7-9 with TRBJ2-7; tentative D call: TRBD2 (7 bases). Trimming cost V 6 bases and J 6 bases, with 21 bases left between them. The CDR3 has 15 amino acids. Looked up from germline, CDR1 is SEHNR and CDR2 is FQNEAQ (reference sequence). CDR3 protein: CASSTGRASSAEQYF. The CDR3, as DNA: TGTGCCAGCAGTACAGGGAGGGCCTCGTCTGCCGAGCAGTACTTC.

The CDR3 spells CASPGTRRRTGLIGYTF. The DNA for the CDR3 is TGTGCCAGCCCCGGTACCCGAAGAAGGACAGGGCTAATAGGCTACACCTTC. This sequence joins TRBV25-1 and TRBJ1-2; 8 bases match TRBD1. CDR1 and CDR2 from the germline V gene are MGHDK and SYGVNS. The CDR3 sequence is 17 residues long. Trimming cost V 8 bases and J 8 bases; bases outside gene matches: 22.

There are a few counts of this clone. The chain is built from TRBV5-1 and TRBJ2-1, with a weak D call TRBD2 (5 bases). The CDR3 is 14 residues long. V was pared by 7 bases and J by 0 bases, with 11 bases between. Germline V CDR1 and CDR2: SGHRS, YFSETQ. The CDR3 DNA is TGCGCCAGCCAAGACGGGAACTCCTACAATGAGCAGTTCTTC. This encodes CASQDGNSYNEQFF.

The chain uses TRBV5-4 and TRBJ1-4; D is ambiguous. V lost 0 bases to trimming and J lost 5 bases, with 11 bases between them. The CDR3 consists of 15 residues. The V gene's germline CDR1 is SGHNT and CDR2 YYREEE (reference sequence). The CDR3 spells CASSLARGGNEKLFF. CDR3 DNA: TGTGCCAGCAGCTTGGCCCGGGGAGGAAATGAAAAACTGTTTTTT.

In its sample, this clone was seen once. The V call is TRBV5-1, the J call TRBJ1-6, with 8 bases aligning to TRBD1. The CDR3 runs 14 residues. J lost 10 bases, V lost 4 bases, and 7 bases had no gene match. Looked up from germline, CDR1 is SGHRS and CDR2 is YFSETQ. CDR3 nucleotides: TGCGCCAGCAGCCTAGACAGGGGCAACTCACCCCTCCACTTT. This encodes CASSLDRGNSPLHF.

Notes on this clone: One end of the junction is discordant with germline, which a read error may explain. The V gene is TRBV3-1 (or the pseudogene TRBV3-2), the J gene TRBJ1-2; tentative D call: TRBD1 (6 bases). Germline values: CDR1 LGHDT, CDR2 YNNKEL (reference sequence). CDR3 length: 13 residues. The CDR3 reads CASSQDFGGAFIF. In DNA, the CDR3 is TGTGCCAGCAGCCAAGATTTCGGGGGGGCGTTTATCTTC.

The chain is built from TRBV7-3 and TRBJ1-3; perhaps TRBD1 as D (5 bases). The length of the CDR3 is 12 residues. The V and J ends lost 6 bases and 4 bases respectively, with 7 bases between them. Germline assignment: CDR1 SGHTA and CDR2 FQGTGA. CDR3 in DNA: TGTGCCAGCAGGCCAGGGGGAAACACCATATATTTT. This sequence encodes CASRPGGNTIYF.

The CDR3 sequence is CASHTPYRANTGELFF. The CDR3 bases are TGTGCCAGCCACACCCCGTACAGGGCGAACACCGGGGAGCTGTTTTTT. V and J are TRBV9 and TRBJ2-2; tentatively, D is TRBD1 (6 bases). CDR1 and CDR2 from the germline V gene are SGDLS and YYNGEE. The CDR3 covers 16 residues. V was clipped by 7 bases and J by 0 bases, with 16 bases between them.

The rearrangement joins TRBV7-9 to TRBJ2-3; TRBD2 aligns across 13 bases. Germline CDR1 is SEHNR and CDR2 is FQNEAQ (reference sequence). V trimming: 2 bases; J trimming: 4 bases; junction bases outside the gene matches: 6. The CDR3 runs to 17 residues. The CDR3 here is CASSLTTSGGAPDTQYF. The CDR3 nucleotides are TGTGCCAGCAGCTTAACCACTAGCGGGGGGGCCCCAGATACGCAGTATTTT. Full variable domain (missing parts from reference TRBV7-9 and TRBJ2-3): DTGVSQNPRHKITKRGQNVTFRCDPISEHNRLYWYRQTLGQGPEFLTYFQNEAQLEKSRLLSDRFSAERPKGSFSTLEIQRTEQGDSAMYLCASSLTTSGGAPDTQYFGPGTRLTVL.

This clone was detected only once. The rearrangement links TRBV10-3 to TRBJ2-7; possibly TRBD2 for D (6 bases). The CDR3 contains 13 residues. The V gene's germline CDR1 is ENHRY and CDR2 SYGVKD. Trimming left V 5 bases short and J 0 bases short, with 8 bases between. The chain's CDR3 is CAISLGGSYEQYF. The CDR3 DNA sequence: TGTGCCATCAGTCTGGGGGGCTCCTACGAGCAGTACTTC.

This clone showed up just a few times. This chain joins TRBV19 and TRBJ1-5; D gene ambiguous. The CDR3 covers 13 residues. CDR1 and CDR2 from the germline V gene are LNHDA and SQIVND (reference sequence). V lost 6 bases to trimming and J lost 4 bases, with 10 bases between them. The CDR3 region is CASRPGINQPQHF. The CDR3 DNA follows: TGTGCCAGTAGGCCGGGGATAAATCAGCCCCAGCATTTT.

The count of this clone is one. The CDR3 reads CASSPTRFNYGYTF. The DNA of the CDR3 is TGTGCCAGCAGCCCGACAAGATTTAACTATGGCTACACCTTC. The chain carries TRBV5-4 and TRBJ1-2; D is unclear. The CDR3 spans 14 residues. The V and J ends lost 4 bases and 1 base respectively, with 11 bases between them. Germline-derived CDR1 and CDR2 are SGHNT and YYREEE (reference sequence).

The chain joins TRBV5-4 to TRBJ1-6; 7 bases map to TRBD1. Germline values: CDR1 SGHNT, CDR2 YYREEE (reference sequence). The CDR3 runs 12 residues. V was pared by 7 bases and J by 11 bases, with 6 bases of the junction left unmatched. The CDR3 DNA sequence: TGTGCCAGCGGGGACAGCAGAGCACCCCTCCACTTT. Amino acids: CASGDSRAPLHF.

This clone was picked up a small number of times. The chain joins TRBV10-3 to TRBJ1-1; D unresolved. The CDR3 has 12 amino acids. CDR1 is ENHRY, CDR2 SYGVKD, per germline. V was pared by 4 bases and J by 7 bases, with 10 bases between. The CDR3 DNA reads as TGTGCCATCAGTGGAGAAGGGATTGAAGCTTTCTTT. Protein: CAISGEGIEAFF.

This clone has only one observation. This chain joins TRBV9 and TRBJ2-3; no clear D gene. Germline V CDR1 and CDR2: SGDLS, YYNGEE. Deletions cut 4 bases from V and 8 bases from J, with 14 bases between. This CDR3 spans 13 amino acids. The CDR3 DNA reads TGTGCCAGCAGCCCCCCGACCCAGGCTACGCAGTATTTT. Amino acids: CASSPPTQATQYF.

The CDR3 sequence: CASGIGGWNEQFF. The CDR3 DNA follows: TGTGCTAGTGGAATCGGGGGGTGGAATGAGCAGTTCTTC. The rearrangement links TRBV12-5 to TRBJ2-1; 7 bases match TRBD2. The CDR3 runs to 13 residues. With 6 bases clipped from V and 7 bases from J, the junction kept 6 bases outside the gene matches. Germline loops: CDR1 LGHNT, CDR2 FRNRAP.

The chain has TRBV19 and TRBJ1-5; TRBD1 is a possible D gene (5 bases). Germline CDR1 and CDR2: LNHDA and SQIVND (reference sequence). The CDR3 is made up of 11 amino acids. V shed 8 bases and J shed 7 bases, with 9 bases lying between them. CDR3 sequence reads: CASGGVQPQHF. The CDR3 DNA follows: TGTGCCAGTGGAGGGGTACAGCCCCAGCATTTT.

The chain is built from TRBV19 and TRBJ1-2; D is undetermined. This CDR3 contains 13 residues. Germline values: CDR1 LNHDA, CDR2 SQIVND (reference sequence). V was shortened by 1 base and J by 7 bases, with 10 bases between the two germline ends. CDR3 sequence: CASSIAPGAGYTF. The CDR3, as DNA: TGTGCCAGTAGTATAGCCCCGGGTGCTGGCTACACCTTC.

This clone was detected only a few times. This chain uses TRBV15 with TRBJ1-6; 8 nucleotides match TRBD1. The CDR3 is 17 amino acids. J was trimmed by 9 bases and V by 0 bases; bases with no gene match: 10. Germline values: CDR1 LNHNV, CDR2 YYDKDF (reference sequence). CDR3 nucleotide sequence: TGTGCCACCAGCAGAGATCTCACGGACAGGGACATTTCACCCCTCCACTTT. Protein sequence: CATSRDLTDRDISPLHF.

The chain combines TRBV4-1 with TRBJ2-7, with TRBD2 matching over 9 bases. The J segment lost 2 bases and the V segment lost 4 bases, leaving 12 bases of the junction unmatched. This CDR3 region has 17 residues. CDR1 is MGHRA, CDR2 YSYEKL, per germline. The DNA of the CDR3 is TGCGCCAGCAGCCGCAGAGCGGGGGGCCGATTAGCCTACGAGCAGTACTTC. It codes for CASSRRAGGRLAYEQYF.

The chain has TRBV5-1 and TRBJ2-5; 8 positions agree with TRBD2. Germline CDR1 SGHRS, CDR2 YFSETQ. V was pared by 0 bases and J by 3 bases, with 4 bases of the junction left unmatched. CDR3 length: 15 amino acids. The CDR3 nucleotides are TGCGCCAGCAGCTTGGGTACTAGCGGCGAAGAGACCCAGTACTTC. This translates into CASSLGTSGEETQYF.

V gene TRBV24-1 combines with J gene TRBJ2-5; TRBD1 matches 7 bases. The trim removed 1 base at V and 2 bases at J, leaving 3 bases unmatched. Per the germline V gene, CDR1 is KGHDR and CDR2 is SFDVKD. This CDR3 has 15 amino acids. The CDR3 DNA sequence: TGTGCCACCAGTGATTTTCGACAGGGTCAAGAGACCCAGTACTTC. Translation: CATSDFRQGQETQYF.

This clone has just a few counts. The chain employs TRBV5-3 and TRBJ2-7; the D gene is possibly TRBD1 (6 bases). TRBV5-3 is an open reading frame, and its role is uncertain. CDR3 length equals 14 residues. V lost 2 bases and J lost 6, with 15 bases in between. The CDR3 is CARSLWTQGPEQYF. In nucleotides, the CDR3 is TGTGCCAGAAGCTTATGGACCCAGGGGCCCGAGCAGTACTTC.

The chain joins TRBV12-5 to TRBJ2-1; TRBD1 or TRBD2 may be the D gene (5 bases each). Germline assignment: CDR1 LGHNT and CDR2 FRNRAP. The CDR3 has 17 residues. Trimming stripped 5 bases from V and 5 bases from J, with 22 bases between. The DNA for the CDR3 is TGTGCTAGTGGTGTGAGATTTCCCGGGACCACCCACAATGAGCAGTTCTTC. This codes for CASGVRFPGTTHNEQFF. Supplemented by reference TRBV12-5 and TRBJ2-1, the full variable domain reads DARVTQTPRHKVTEMGQEVTMRCQPILGHNTVFWYRQTMMQGLELLAYFRNRAPLDDSGMPKDRFSAEMPDATLATLKIQPSEPRDSAVYFCASGVRFPGTTHNEQFFGPGTRLTVL.

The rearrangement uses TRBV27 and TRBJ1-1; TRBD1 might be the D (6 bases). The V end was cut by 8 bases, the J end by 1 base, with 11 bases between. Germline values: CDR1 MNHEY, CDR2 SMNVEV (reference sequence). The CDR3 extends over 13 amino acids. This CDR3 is CASRRGANTEAFF. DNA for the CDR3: TGTGCCAGCCGGAGGGGGGCGAACACTGAAGCTTTCTTT.

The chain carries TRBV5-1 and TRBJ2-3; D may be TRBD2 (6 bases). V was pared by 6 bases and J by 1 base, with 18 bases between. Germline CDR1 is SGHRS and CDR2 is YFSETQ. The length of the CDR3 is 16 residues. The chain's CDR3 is CASNRLGSVGTDTQYF. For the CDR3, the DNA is TGCGCCAGCAACCGACTAGGCTCGGTGGGCACAGATACGCAGTATTTT. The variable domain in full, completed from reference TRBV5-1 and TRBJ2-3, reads KAGVTQTPRYLIKTRGQQVTLSCSPISGHRSVSWYQQTPGQGLQFLFEYFSETQRNKGNFPGRFSGRQFSNSRSEMNVSTLELGDSALYLCASNRLGSVGTDTQYFGPGTRLTVL.